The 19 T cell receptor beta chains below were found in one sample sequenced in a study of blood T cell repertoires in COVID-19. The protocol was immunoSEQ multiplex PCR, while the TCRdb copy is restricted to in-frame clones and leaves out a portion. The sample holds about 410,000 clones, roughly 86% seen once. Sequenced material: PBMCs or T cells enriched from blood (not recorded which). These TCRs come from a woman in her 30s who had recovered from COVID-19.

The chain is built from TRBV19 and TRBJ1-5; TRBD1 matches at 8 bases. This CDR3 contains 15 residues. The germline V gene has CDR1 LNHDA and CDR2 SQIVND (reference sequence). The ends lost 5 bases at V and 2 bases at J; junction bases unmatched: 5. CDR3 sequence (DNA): TGTGCCAGTAGTGAAACGGACAGGGGCAATCAGCCCCAGCATTTT. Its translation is CASSETDRGNQPQHF.

CDR3 DNA sequence: TGTGCCAGCTCACTAGCGATTAGCACAGATACGCAGTATTTT. Its translation: CASSLAISTDTQYF. The chain uses TRBV19 and TRBJ2-3; 7 bases map to TRBD2. Germline trimming cut 9 bases from V and 0 bases from J; bases unmatched to any gene: 6. Germline V gene data show CDR1 as LNHDA and CDR2 as SQIVND (reference sequence). This CDR3 contains 14 residues.

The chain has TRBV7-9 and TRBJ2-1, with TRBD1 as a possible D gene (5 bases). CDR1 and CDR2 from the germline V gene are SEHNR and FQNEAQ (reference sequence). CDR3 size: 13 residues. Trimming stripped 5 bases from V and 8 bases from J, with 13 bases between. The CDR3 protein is CASSPYAGHEQFF. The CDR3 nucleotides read TGTGCCAGCAGCCCGTACGCAGGGCATGAGCAGTTCTTC. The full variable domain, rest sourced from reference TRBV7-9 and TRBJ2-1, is DTGVSQNPRHKITKRGQNVTFRCDPISEHNRLYWYRQTLGQGPEFLTYFQNEAQLEKSRLLSDRFSAERPKGSFSTLEIQRTEQGDSAMYLCASSPYAGHEQFFGPGTRLTVL.

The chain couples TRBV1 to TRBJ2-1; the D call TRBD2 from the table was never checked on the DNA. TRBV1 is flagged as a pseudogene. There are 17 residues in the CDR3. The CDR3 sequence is CTSSQAPRTGSRGEQFF. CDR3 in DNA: TGCACCAGCAGCCAAGCTCCCCGTACGGGAAGTCGGGGTGAGCAGTTCTTC.

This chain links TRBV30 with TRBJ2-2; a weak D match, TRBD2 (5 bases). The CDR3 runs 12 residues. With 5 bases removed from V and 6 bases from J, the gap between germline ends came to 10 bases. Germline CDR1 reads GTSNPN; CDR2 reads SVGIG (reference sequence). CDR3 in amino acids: CAWDGGSGELFF. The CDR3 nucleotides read TGTGCCTGGGACGGAGGATCCGGGGAGCTGTTTTTT.

This CDR3 reads CASSIRNRDEQYF. The CDR3 nucleotides read TGTGCCAGTAGTATCCGGAACAGGGACGAGCAGTACTTC. The rearrangement uses TRBV19 and TRBJ2-7; possibly TRBD1 for D (6 bases). Per the germline V gene, CDR1 is LNHDA and CDR2 is SQIVND (reference sequence). There are 13 residues in the CDR3. The V gene lost 3 bases and the J gene lost 5 bases, with 11 bases spanning the gap.

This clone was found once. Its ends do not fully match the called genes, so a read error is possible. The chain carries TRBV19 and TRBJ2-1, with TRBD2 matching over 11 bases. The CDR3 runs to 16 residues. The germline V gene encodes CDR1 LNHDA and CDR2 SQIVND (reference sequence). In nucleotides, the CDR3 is TGTGCCAGTAGTATAGATGTAGCGGGAGGGTACAATGGGCAGTTCTTC. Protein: CASSIDVAGGYNGQFF.

CDR3 sequence: CASNVFRELLSVPEAFF. For the CDR3, the DNA is TGTGCCAGCAATGTTTTTCGGGAATTGCTATCAGTACCTGAAGCTTTCTTT. V gene TRBV2 combines with J gene TRBJ1-1; no clear D. Germline lookup yields CDR1 SNHLY and CDR2 FYNNEI. CDR3 length equals 17 residues. The V and J ends lost 7 bases and 6 bases respectively, with 27 bases between them.

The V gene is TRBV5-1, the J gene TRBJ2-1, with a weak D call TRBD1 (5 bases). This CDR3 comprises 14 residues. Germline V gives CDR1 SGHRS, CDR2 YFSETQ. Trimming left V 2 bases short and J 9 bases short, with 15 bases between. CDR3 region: CASSFLDQGSEQFF. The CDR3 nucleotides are TGCGCCAGCAGCTTTTTAGATCAGGGTTCTGAGCAGTTCTTC. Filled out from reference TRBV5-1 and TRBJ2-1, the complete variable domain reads KAGVTQTPRYLIKTRGQQVTLSCSPISGHRSVSWYQQTPGQGLQFLFEYFSETQRNKGNFPGRFSGRQFSNSRSEMNVSTLELGDSALYLCASSFLDQGSEQFFGPGTRLTVL.

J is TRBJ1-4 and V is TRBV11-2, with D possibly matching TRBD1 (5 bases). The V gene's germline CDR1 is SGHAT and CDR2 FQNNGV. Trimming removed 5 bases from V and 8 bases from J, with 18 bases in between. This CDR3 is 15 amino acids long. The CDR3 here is CASSPTSRTGEKLFF. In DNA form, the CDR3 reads TGTGCCAGCAGCCCGACCTCCAGAACAGGCGAAAAACTGTTTTTT.

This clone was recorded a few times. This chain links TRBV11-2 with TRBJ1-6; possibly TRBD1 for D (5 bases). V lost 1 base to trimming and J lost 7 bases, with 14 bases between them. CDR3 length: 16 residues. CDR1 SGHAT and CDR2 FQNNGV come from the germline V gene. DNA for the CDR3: TGTGCCAGCAGCTTAGGCCCGGGACTGAGAAATTCACCCCTCCACTTT. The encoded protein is CASSLGPGLRNSPLHF.

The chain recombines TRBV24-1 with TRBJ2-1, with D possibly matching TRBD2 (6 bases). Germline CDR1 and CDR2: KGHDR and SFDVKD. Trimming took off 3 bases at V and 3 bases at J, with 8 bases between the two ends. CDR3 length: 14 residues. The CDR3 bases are TGTGCCACCAGTGATGCGGGATTCTACAATGAGCAGTTCTTC. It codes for CATSDAGFYNEQFF.

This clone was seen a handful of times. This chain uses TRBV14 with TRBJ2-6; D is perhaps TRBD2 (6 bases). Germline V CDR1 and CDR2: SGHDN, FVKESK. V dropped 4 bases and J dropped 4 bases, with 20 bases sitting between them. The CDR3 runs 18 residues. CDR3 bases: TGTGCCAGCAGCCGGGGAGGACTACCCTCACGGGGGGCCAACGTCCTGACTTTC. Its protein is CASSRGGLPSRGANVLTF. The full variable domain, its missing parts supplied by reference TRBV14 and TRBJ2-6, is EAGVTQFPSHSVIEKGQTVTLRCDPISGHDNLYWYRRVMGKEIKFLLHFVKESKQDESGMPNNRFLAERTGGTYSTLKVQPAELEDSGVYFCASSRGGLPSRGANVLTFGAGSRLTVL.

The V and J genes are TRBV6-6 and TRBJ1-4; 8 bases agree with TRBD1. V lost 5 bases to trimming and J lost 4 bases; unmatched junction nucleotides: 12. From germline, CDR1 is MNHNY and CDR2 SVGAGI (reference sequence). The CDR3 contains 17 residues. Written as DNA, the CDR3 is TGTGCCAGCAGTCCCAATATACGACAGGGGTTTAATGAAAAACTGTTTTTT. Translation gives CASSPNIRQGFNEKLFF.

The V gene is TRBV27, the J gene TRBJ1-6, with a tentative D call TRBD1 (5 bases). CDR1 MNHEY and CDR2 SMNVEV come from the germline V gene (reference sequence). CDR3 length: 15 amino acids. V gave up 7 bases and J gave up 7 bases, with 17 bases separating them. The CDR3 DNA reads TGTGCCAGCACAAATCCCGGGACTCACAATTCACCCCTCCACTTT. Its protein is CASTNPGTHNSPLHF.

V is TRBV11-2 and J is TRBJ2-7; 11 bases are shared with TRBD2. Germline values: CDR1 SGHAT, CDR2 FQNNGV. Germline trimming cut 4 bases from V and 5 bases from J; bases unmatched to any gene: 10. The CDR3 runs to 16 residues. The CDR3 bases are TGTGCCAGCAGCTCCTCCTTACTAGCGGGAGTCCACGAGCAGTACTTC. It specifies CASSSSLLAGVHEQYF.

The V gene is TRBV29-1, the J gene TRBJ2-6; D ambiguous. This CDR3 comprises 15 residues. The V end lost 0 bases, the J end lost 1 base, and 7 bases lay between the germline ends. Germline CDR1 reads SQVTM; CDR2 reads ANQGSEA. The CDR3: CSVEDKESGANVLTF. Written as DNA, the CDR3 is TGCAGCGTTGAAGATAAGGAGTCTGGGGCCAACGTCCTGACTTTC.

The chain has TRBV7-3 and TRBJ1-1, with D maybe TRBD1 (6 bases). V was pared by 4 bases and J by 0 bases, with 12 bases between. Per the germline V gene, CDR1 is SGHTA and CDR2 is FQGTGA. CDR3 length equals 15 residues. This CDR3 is CASSSSGALNTEAFF. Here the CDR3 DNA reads TGTGCCAGCAGCTCTTCAGGGGCCCTGAACACTGAAGCTTTCTTT.

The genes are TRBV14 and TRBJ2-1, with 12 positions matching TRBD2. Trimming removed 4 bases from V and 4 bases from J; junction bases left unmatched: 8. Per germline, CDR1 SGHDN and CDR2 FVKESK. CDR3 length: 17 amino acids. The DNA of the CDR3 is TGTGCCAGCAGCCCTCCTAGCGGGGGGGCAGGGTACAATGAGCAGTTCTTC. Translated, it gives CASSPPSGGAGYNEQFF.